These 3 T cell receptor beta chains share one sample of origin, sequenced in a study of T cell repertoires in cytomegalovirus infection. For these TCRs, the target antigens are not known. TCRdb recomputed calls from the reads with MiXCR, one row per CDR3 protein. The sample contains around 750,000 distinct CDR3 sequences, around a third of which appear only once. Source: cultured CD8+ T cells from PBMCs, taken from culture after CMV antigen stimulation. These receptors originate from a human donor in good health (CMV status not recorded). Some clones in this sample may be carry-over from other donors' samples.

This clonotype has a handful of counts. The V call is TRBV4-2, the J call TRBJ2-3, with no clear D. The ends were cut back, 0 bases at V and 4 bases at J, with 11 bases in the middle. Germline values: CDR1 LGHNA, CDR2 YNFKEQ. CDR3 length: 15 amino acids. The CDR3 nucleotides read TGTGCCAGCAGCCAAGACAAGGAATTCGCAGATACGCAGTATTTT. Its translation is CASSQDKEFADTQYF.

Points on this clonotype: The junction departs from the called germline gene at one end, perhaps through a read error. The CDR3: CASGGPLNNEAFF. CDR3 coding DNA: TGTGCCAGCGGGGGTCCTCTCAACAATGAAGCTTTCTTT. This rearrangement joins TRBV7-2 to TRBJ1-1, with a weak D call TRBD1 (5 bases). Germline V gives CDR1 SGHTA, CDR2 FQGNSA. This CDR3 region has 13 residues.

This clonotype was recorded a few times. This chain joins TRBV28 and TRBJ1-1; 7 positions agree with TRBD1. The CDR3 sequence is 18 residues long. Germline CDR1 reads MDHEN; CDR2 reads SYDVKM. The ends lost 5 bases at V and 2 bases at J; junction bases unmatched: 17. CDR3 bases: TGTGCCAGCAGTCCACTGGCCCTGGAAGACAGGGAAAACACTGAAGCTTTCTTT. It yields the protein CASSPLALEDRENTEAFF.